This T cell receptor (beta chain) originates from a study of shared clonotypes between healthy human individuals. Overall study results and limits: Sampling involved blood alone; tissue repertoires likely differ.

The CDR3 totals 15 residues. The germline V gene has CDR1 SGHRS and CDR2 YFSETQ. V lost 1 base and J lost 1; bases outside the gene matches: 3. Clones were sequenced by immunoSEQ multiplex PCR, and TCRdb holds only the in-frame ones, with some missing. The data contain approximately 2.3 million clones, just over 90% of them seen just once; the ten biggest clones take up 0.39%. Of note for this clone: As yet, its antigen is unknown. Other DNA sequences of this sample code for an identical CDR3.

This clonotype was sampled from a man younger than 30 in good health. Some clones in this sample may be carry-over from other donors' samples. Sequenced material: naive CD4+ T cells from PBMCs. Described subset: CD45RA+ positively selected. J is TRBJ1-1 and V is TRBV5-1; TRBD1 matches at 8 bases. CDR3 amino acids: CASSLWTGPNTEAFF. Written as DNA, the CDR3 is TGCGCCAGCAGCTTGTGGACAGGGCCGAACACTGAAGCTTTCTTT.